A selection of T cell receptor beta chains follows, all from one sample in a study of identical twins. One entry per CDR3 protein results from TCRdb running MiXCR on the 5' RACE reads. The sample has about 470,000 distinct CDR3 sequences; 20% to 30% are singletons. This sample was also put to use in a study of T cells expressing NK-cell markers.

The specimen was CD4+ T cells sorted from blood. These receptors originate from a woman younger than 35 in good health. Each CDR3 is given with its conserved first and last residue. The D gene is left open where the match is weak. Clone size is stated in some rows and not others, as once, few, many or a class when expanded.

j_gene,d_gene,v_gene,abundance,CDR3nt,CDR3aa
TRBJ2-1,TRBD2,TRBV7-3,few,TGTGCCAGCAGCTTAGGCGGGGGGGCTTTCTACAATGAGCAGTTCTTC,CASSLGGGAFYNEQFF
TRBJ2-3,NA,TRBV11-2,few,TGTGCCAGCAGCTTAGCCCCTCGAGGCGCAGATACGCAGTATTTT,CASSLAPRGADTQYF
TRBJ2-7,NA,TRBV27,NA,TGTGCCAGCAGTCCCCGACTGGATTCCTACGAGCGGTACTTC,CASSPRLDSYERYF
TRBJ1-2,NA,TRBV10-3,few,TGTGCCATCAGTGAGTTGAGAGGGGACTATGGCTACACCTTC,CAISELRGDYGYTF
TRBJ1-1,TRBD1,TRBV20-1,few,TGCAGTGCTAGAGGCTCGGGACAGGGGACTGAAGCTTTCTTT,CSARGSGQGTEAFF
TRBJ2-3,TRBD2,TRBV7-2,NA,TGTGCCAGCAGCAGAGTAGCGGGAGGGTTAGATACGCAGTATTTT,CASSRVAGGLDTQYF
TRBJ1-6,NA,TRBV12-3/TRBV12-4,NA,TGTGCCAGTGGGCGGGATTATAATTCACCCCTCCACTTT,CASGRDYNSPLHF
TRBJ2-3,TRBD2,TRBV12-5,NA,TGTGCTAGTGGTTTGGGACTAGCGGGGAGCACAGATACGCAGTATTTT,CASGLGLAGSTDTQYF
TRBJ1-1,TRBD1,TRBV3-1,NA,TGTGCCAGCAGCCATCGACAGGGACTAACGACTGAAGCTTTCTTT,CASSHRQGLTTEAFF
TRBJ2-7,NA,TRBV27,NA,TGTGCCAGCAGCTCCATAGGGGGGGCTACCTACGAGCAGTACTTC,CASSSIGGATYEQYF
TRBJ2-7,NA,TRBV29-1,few,TGCAGCGTTGAAGAAGGGGGAAAGCAGTACTTC,CSVEEGGKQYF
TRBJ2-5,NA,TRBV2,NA,TGTGCCAGCCAGGCCACAGGCGAAAAGACCCAGTACTTC,CASQATGEKTQYF
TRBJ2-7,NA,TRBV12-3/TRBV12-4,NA,TGTGCCAGCAGTCGTTACCGCTCGGGAGCAATCAACGAGCAGTACTTC,CASSRYRSGAINEQYF
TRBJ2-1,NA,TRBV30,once,TGTGCCTGGAGTGTAAAGGCGGGCAATGAGCAGTTCTTC,CAWSVKAGNEQFF
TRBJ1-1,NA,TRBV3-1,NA,TGTGCCAGCAGCCAAGATCAGGGAAGGGCCACTGAAGCTTTCTTT,CASSQDQGRATEAFF
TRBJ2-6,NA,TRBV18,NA,TGTGCCAGCCCACAGGACTCTGGGGCCAACGTCCTGACTTTC,CASPQDSGANVLTF
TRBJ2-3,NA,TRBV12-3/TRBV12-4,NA,TGTGCCAGCAGCCTCAGGGGTGAAGGGGCACACACAGATACGCAGTATTTT,CASSLRGEGAHTDTQYF
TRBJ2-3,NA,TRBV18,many,TGTGCCAGCTCACCACTCCAGAACACAGATACGCAGTATTTT,CASSPLQNTDTQYF
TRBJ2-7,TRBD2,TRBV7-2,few,TGTGCCAGCAGCTTACTTCGCGGGAGCTCCTACGAGCAGTACTTC,CASSLLRGSSYEQYF
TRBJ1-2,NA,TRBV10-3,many,TGTGCCATCAGCCCCGACGGAGGGAACCCCAACTATGGCTACACCTTC,CAISPDGGNPNYGYTF
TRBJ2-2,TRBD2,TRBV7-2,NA,TGTGCCAGCAGCTTACGGGGGGAGTCCCTAACCGGGGAGCTGTTTTTT,CASSLRGESLTGELFF
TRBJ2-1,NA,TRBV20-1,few,TGCAGTACACCAGGACAAGTCAATGAGCAGTTCTTC,CSTPGQVNEQFF
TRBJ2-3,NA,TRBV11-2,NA,TGTGCCAGCAGCTTCCTAGGCAGCTCTAGCACAGATACGCAGTATTTT,CASSFLGSSSTDTQYF
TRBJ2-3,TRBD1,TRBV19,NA,TGTGCCAGTAGTATTCAAAGGGCTCCTGGGACAGATCTTACGCAGTATTTT,CASSIQRAPGTDLTQYF
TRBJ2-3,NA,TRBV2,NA,TGTGCCAGCAGCGTTGGGTCCACCTATACGCAGTATTTT,CASSVGSTYTQYF
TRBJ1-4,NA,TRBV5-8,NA,TGTGCCAGCAGCTTGGCAAACCTAGAAAAACTGTTTTTT,CASSLANLEKLFF
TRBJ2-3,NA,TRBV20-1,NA,TGCAGTGCTCTCGGTTTGGCAGGCACAGATACGCAGTATTTT,CSALGLAGTDTQYF
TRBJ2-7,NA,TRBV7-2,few,TGTGCCAGCACACGTGGAGGCGTCGAGCAGTACTTC,CASTRGGVEQYF
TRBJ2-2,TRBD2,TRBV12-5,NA,TGTGCTAGTGGTTTGGTGGCGGGAGCAGGCGGGGAGCTGTTTTTT,CASGLVAGAGGELFF
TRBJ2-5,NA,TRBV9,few,TGTGCCAGCAGCGTAGCCATCGTCAAGACCCAGTACTTC,CASSVAIVKTQYF
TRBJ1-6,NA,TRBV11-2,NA,TGTGCCAGCAGCCCTGACCTGGGAACACCCCTCCACTTT,CASSPDLGTPLHF
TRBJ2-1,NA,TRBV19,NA,TGTGCCAGTAGTATGGGCCTACTCAATGAGCAGTTCTTC,CASSMGLLNEQFF
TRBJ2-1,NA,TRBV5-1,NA,TGCGCCAGCAAAGGGGCCTCCTACAATGAGCAGTTCTTC,CASKGASYNEQFF
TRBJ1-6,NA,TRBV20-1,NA,TGCAGTGCTAGAGGGTCGGATTCACCCCTCCACTTT,CSARGSDSPLHF
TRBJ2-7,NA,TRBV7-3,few,TGTGCCAGCAGCTTCTCGGGACAAAAATCCTACGAGCAGTACTTC,CASSFSGQKSYEQYF
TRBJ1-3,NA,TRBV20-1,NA,TGCAGTGCTAGAGGGGGTGGTGGAAACACCATATATTTT,CSARGGGGNTIYF
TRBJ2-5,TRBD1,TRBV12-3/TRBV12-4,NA,TGTGCCAGCAGCCCATCCGGACAGGGGGCTGCGGAGACCCAGTACTTC,CASSPSGQGAAETQYF
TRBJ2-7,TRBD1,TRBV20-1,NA,TGCAGTGCTAGAGGGGACAGGGGGCATGGAGAGCAGTACTTC,CSARGDRGHGEQYF
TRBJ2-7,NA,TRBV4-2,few,TGTGCCAGCAGCCAAGTAGGAAGGGAGAGTGAGCAGTACTTC,CASSQVGRESEQYF
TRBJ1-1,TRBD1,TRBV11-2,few,TGTGCCAGCAGCTTAGAAAGGGGGCTTGAAGCTTTCTTT,CASSLERGLEAFF
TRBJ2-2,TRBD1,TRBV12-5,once,TGTGCTAGTGGCGGGACAGGGGTCACCGGGGAGCTGTTTTTT,CASGGTGVTGELFF
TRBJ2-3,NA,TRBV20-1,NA,TGCAGTGCCAAATCTAGCGCAGATACGCAGTATTTT,CSAKSSADTQYF
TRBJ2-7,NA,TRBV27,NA,TGTGCCAGCAGTTTCGGGACGCGGTCCTACGAGCAGTACTTC,CASSFGTRSYEQYF
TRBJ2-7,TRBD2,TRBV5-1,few,TGCGCCAGCAGGTTAACTAGCGGGAGAGCCGAGCAGTACTTC,CASRLTSGRAEQYF
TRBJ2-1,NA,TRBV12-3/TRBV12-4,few,TGTGCCAGCAGTTACACCAGCTCCTACAATGAGCAGTTCTTC,CASSYTSSYNEQFF
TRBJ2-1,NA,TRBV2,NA,TGTGCCAGCAGTGAGGAGTCTGAAGATGAGCAGTTCTTC,CASSEESEDEQFF
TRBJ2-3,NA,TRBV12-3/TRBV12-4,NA,TGTGCCAGCAGTTTCCCAGGGGTCCTAGCGGTCACAGATACGCAGTATTTT,CASSFPGVLAVTDTQYF
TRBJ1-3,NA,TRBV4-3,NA,TGCGCCAGCAGCCAAGACCGGGAGATACTCTCTGGAAACACCATATATTTT,CASSQDREILSGNTIYF
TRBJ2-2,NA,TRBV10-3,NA,TGTGCCATCAGTGGTCGGAGCACCGGGGAGCTGTTTTTT,CAISGRSTGELFF
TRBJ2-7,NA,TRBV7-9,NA,TGTGCCAGCAGCTTAGGACGCGGCGAGCAGTACTTC,CASSLGRGEQYF
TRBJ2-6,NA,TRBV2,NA,TGTGCCAGCAGTGAAGAGTCGGACTCTGGGGCCAACGTCCTGACTTTC,CASSEESDSGANVLTF